The 7 T cell receptor beta chains given below trace back to one sample, sequenced in a study of CD8+ T cells in alopecia areata. Following extraction, RNA underwent reverse transcription to cDNA, which served as the sequencing template. TCRdb's table, derived via immunoSEQ multiplex PCR, lists solely in-frame clones and lacks some. Of about 140,000 clones listed, more than 85% are singletons. Treatment specified: oral pan-JAK inhibitor, 5-10 mg twice daily. The sequencing used CD8+ T cells sorted from blood, collected at week 4, from a patient treated with tofacitinib. The receptor set was obtained from a human donor with alopecia areata.

The chain uses TRBV29-1 and TRBJ2-2, with D possibly called TRBD1 or TRBD2 (5 bases each). This CDR3 region has 14 residues. Trimming took off 4 bases at V and 0 bases at J, with 9 bases between the two ends. The germline CDR1 and CDR2 sequences are SQVTM and ANQGSEA. The CDR3 here is CSVGGVANTGELFF. CDR3 nucleotide sequence: TGCAGCGTTGGAGGGGTAGCGAACACCGGGGAGCTGTTTTTT.

The J gene is TRBJ2-7, the V gene TRBV25-1, with 9 nucleotides matching TRBD1. Germline V gene lookup returns CDR1 MGHDK and CDR2 SYGVNS. This CDR3 region has 15 residues. Trimming removed 4 bases from V and 3 bases from J; junction bases left unmatched: 7. The CDR3 region has the DNA TGTGCCAGCAGTGGTCCGGGACAGGGAATCTACGAGCAGTACTTC. Its translation is CASSGPGQGIYEQYF.

This clone was detected a few times. The chain joins TRBV5-1 to TRBJ2-7; D is ambiguous. The germline V gene encodes CDR1 SGHRS and CDR2 YFSETQ. The length of the CDR3 is 14 residues. Trimming stripped 2 bases from V and 3 bases from J, with 12 bases between. The CDR3 protein is CASSLGSELYEQYF. As DNA, the CDR3 is TGCGCCAGCAGCTTAGGGTCAGAACTCTACGAGCAGTACTTC.

V usage is TRBV13 and J usage is TRBJ2-3; unclear D gene. CDR1 is PRHDT, CDR2 FYEKMQ, per germline (reference sequence). V dropped 0 bases and J dropped 2 bases, with 6 bases sitting between them. The CDR3 covers 14 residues. The CDR3 DNA sequence: TGTGCCAGCAGCTTAGGTGGAGTCACAGATACGCAGTATTTT. Residues: CASSLGGVTDTQYF.

The chain links TRBV29-1 to TRBJ1-2, with D perhaps TRBD1 (5 bases). Per germline, CDR1 SQVTM and CDR2 ANQGSEA. Trimming pared 6 bases from V and 8 bases from J, leaving 22 bases between. The CDR3 is 14 residues long. CDR3 protein: CSVAAGTDAWGYTF. The CDR3, as DNA: TGCAGCGTAGCTGCCGGGACCGACGCTTGGGGCTACACCTTC.

This clone was seen a handful of times. V and J are TRBV30 and TRBJ2-3; 9 bases align to TRBD2. V was clipped by 1 base and J by 0 bases; unmatched bases: 2. There are 15 residues in the CDR3. Germline CDR1 reads GTSNPN; CDR2 reads SVGIG (reference sequence). CDR3 nucleotide sequence: TGTGCCTGGAGTGCTAGCGGGGCGAGCACAGATACGCAGTATTTT. It is translated as CAWSASGASTDTQYF.

The chain has TRBV29-1 and TRBJ2-2; 9 positions match TRBD2. Germline V gene data show CDR1 as SQVTM and CDR2 as ANQGSEA. The V gene end was trimmed by 4 bases and the J gene end by 7 bases; junction bases not matched to a gene: 7. The CDR3 is 14 amino acids. CDR3 nucleotide sequence: TGCAGCGTTGTCGCGGGAGGGCGGAACGGGGAGCTGTTTTTT. Its protein product is CSVVAGGRNGELFF.